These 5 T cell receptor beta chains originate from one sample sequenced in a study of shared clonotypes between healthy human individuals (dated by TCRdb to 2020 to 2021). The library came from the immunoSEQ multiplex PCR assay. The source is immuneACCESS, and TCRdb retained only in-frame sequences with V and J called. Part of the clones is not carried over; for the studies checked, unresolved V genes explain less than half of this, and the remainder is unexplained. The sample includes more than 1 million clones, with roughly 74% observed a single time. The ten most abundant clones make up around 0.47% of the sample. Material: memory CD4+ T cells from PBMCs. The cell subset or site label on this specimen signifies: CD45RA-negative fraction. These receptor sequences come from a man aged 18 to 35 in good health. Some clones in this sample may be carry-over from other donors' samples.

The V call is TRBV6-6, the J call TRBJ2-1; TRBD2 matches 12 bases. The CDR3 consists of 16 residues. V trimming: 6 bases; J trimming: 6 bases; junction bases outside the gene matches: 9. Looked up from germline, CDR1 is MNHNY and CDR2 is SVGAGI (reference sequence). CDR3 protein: CASRPASGRAFNEQFF. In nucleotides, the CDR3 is TGTGCCAGCAGGCCCGCTAGCGGGAGGGCCTTCAATGAGCAGTTCTTC.

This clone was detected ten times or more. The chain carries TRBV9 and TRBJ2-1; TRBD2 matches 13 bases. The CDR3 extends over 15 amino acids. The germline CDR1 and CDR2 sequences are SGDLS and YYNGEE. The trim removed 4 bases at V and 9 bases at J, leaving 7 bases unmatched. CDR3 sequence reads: CASSTGTSGIREQFF. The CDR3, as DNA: TGTGCCAGCAGCACCGGGACTAGCGGGATTCGTGAGCAGTTCTTC.

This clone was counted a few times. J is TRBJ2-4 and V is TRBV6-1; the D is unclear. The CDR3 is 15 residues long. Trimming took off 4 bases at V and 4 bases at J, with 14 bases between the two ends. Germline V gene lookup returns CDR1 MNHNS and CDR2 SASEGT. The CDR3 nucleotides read TGTGCCAGCAGTGCCCCGGGCCACCAAAAAAACATTCAGTACTTC. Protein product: CASSAPGHQKNIQYF.

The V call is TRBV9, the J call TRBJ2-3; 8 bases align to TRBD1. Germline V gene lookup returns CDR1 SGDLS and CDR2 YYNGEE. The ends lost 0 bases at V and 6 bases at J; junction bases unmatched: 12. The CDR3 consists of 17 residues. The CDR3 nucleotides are TGTGCCAGCAGCGTAGATCCCGTGACAGGGGCCACTGATACGCAGTATTTT. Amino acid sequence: CASSVDPVTGATDTQYF.

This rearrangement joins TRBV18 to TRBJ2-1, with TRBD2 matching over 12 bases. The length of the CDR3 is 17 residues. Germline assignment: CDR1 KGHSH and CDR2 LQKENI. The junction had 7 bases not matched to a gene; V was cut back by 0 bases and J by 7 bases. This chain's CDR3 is CASSPPASGRARNEQFF. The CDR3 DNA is TGTGCCAGCTCACCACCGGCTAGCGGGAGGGCTCGGAATGAGCAGTTCTTC.